This is a list of T cell receptor beta chains from one sample in a study of T cells in localized non-small cell lung cancer. This table comes from immunoSEQ multiplex PCR, and its TCRdb copy is limited to in-frame clones, with some not included. The table lists around 900 clones, just under 30% of them singletons. This material consisted of normal lung tissue next to the tumor, taken before any cancer treatment. The receptors originated from a woman aged 35-75 years with stage I squamous cell lung carcinoma. Both conserved end residues are part of each CDR3. The D gene is left open where the match is weak. A row's size may be missing; if present it is once, few, many or a size class.

v_gene	abundance	d_gene	j_gene	CDR3nt	CDR3aa
TRBV11-3	-	-	TRBJ1-3	TGTGCCAGCAGCCCGGGACCGACCTCTGGAAACACCATATATTTT	CASSPGPTSGNTIYF
TRBV6-8	-	-	TRBJ1-2	TGTGCCAGCAGTCCGTCGGCCCCCAACTATGGCTACACCTTC	CASSPSAPNYGYTF
TRBV19	-	-	TRBJ2-5	TGTGCCAGTAGTATAGGAATCCGACAAGAGACCCAGTACTTC	CASSIGIRQETQYF
TRBV12-2	-	-	TRBJ1-2	TGTGCAAGTCGCTTTCTCCGGCCAGGGGGCAACTATGGCTACACCTTC	CASRFLRPGGNYGYTF
TRBV6-8	medium-sized	-	TRBJ1-2	TGTGCCAGCAGGGGATCAGTGGACCCAAACTATGGCTACACCTTC	CASRGSVDPNYGYTF
TRBV5-1	-	-	TRBJ1-4	TGCGCCAGCAGCGCTACAGTTGCAACTAATGAAAAACTGTTTTTT	CASSATVATNEKLFF
TRBV6-8	-	TRBD2	TRBJ2-1	TGTGCCAGCACCCCCAGCCATGCGGGGGGTATCTACAATAAGCAGTTCTTC	CASTPSHAGGIYNKQFF
TRBV6-8	few	-	TRBJ1-2	TGTGCCAGCAGTCGGGACCGTAACTATGGCTACACCTTC	CASSRDRNYGYTF
TRBV29-1	-	-	TRBJ1-1	TGCAGCGCCCAACGGCTGGAAGTCGTCCTTGACACTGAAGCTTTCTTT	CSAQRLEVVLDTEAFF
TRBV19	few	-	TRBJ1-4	TGTGCCAGTAGCCAACAGGGATTCAACTCTTTTGCAACTAATGAAAAACTGTTTTTT	CASSQQGFNSFATNEKLFF
TRBV9	-	-	TRBJ1-6	TGTGCCAGCAGCGTTGACGATTGCTCCGACTCACCCCTCCACTTT	CASSVDDCSDSPLHF
TRBV7-8	few	TRBD2	TRBJ2-7	TGTGCCAGCAGCTTAACCGGGACTATCTACGAGCAGTACTTC	CASSLTGTIYEQYF
TRBV14	-	-	TRBJ2-7	TGTGCCAGCAGCCAAACATCGATTTGGGGCGAGCAGTACTTC	CASSQTSIWGEQYF
TRBV12-5	few	-	TRBJ1-1	TGTGCCAGCACGCCCAGGGGTGGAAGCACTGAAGCTTTCTTT	CASTPRGGSTEAFF
TRBV6-8	-	TRBD1	TRBJ1-6	TGTGCCATCAGTGTGGACGCAGGGGGCTCCTATAATTCACCCCTCCACTTT	CAISVDAGGSYNSPLHF
TRBV1	-	-	TRBJ1-2	TGCGCCAGCAGCCAAAATCCCCGGGACAGGGAAGGCTACACCTTC	CASSQNPRDREGYTF
TRBV19	once	-	TRBJ2-2	TGTGCCAGTAAGGGGGCCGGGGAGCTGTTTTTT	CASKGAGELFF
TRBV6-8	-	TRBD1	TRBJ1-4	TGTGCCAGCAGTTCGACAGGGGGCGCGTACGAAAAACTGTTTTTT	CASSSTGGAYEKLFF
TRBV11-3	-	-	TRBJ2-7	TGTGCCAGCAGCTCCCGGGACTTCACCTATGAGCAGTACTTC	CASSSRDFTYEQYF
TRBV11-3	medium-sized	-	TRBJ1-5	TGTGCCAGCAGCTTAGTGCGGGCAGGGAGGGTCGGCAATCAGCCCCAGCATTTT	CASSLVRAGRVGNQPQHF
TRBV14	-	TRBD1	TRBJ2-4	TGTGCCAGCAGCCCTTTGGGACAGGGGATAAACATTCAGTACTTC	CASSPLGQGINIQYF
TRBV11-3	few	-	TRBJ2-5	TGTGCCAGCAGCTTAGAACTAGTGGGTGAGACCCAGTACTTC	CASSLELVGETQYF
TRBV6-8	-	-	TRBJ1-2	TGTGCCATCACGCAGAGCAATAACTATGGCTACACCTTC	CAITQSNNYGYTF
TRBV30	-	TRBD1	TRBJ2-4	TGTGCCTGGAGTTTACAGGGGCAAAACATTCAGTACTTC	CAWSLQGQNIQYF
TRBV6-8	large	TRBD1	TRBJ1-2	TGTGCCAGCAGTCGGACAGGGGAAGGCTACACCTTC	CASSRTGEGYTF
TRBV6-8	-	TRBD1	TRBJ2-7	TGTGCCAGCAGATCACAGGGGGCGAAGAGCTACGAGCAGTACTTC	CASRSQGAKSYEQYF
TRBV9	-	-	TRBJ1-1	TGTGCCAGCAACGTTCTCGGACAGACGAACACTGAAGCTTTCTTT	CASNVLGQTNTEAFF
TRBV11-3	large	-	TRBJ2-5	TGTGCCAGCAGCTTAGAAAGAGTGGGGGAGACCCAGTACTTC	CASSLERVGETQYF
TRBV11-3	few	TRBD2	TRBJ2-3	TGTGCCAGCAGCCAAAGCGGGGGGGGATACACAGATACGCAGTATTTT	CASSQSGGGYTDTQYF
TRBV18	-	-	TRBJ1-3	TGTGCCAGCTCACCACGTCCGGAACCCTCTGGAAACACCATATATTTT	CASSPRPEPSGNTIYF
TRBV11-3	-	TRBD1	TRBJ1-1	TGTGCCAGCAGCCCAGCCCGACAGGGAAACACTGAAGCTTTCTTT	CASSPARQGNTEAFF
TRBV19	-	-	TRBJ1-2	TGTGCCAGTAGTATTTCGGTCTCCGATAACTATGGCTACACCTTC	CASSISVSDNYGYTF
TRBV4-1	few	-	TRBJ2-6	TGCGCCAGCAGCCAAGTAGGTCTTCAGGACCGGTCTGGGGCCAACGTCCTGACTTTC	CASSQVGLQDRSGANVLTF
TRBV9	few	-	TRBJ2-3	TGTGCCAGCAGTCGGGGGTTCTCTAGCACAGATACGCAGTATTTT	CASSRGFSSTDTQYF
TRBV18	-	-	TRBJ1-3	TGTGCCAGCTCACCAAGTTCCACACGGGGGTCTGGAAACACCATATATTTT	CASSPSSTRGSGNTIYF
TRBV6-8	few	-	TRBJ1-5	TGTGCCAGCAGTTACTCACAGGATCAGCCCCAGCATTTT	CASSYSQDQPQHF
TRBV11-3	-	-	TRBJ1-2	TGTGCCAGCAGCTTGGTTTCCGAGGCTGGAAACTATGGCTACACCTTC	CASSLVSEAGNYGYTF
TRBV11-3	-	-	TRBJ2-5	TGTGCCAGCAGCCCCTTGGGGGACCAAGAGACCCAGTACTTC	CASSPLGDQETQYF
TRBV11-3	few	TRBD1	TRBJ2-7	TGTGCCAGCAGCTCTACAGGGACAGGGGGCTTCTACGAGCAGTACTTC	CASSSTGTGGFYEQYF
TRBV19	few	-	TRBJ2-3	TGTGCCAGTACAGTCTCTGGACTCCTCACAGATACGCAGTATTTT	CASTVSGLLTDTQYF